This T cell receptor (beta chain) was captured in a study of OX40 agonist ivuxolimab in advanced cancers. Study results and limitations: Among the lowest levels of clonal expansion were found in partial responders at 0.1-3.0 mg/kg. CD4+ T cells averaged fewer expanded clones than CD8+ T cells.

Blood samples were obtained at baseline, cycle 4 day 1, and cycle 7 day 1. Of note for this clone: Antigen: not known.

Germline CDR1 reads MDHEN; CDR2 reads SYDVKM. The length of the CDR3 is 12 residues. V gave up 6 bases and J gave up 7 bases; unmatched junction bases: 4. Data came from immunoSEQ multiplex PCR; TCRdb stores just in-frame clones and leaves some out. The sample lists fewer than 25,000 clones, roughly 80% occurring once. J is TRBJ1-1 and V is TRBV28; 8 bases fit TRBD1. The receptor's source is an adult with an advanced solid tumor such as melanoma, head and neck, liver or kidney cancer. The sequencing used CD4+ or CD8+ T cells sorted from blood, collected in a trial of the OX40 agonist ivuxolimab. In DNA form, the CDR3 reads TGTGCCAGCAGCCGGACAGGGATTGAAGCTTTCTTT. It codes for CASSRTGIEAFF.